Following are 5 T cell receptor beta chains from one sample sequenced in a study of cytomegalovirus exposure and HLA in healthy donors. Vbeta (60) and Jbeta (13) primers were used in the PCR. Here immunoSEQ multiplex PCR was the method, and the copy in TCRdb shows in-frame clones only, minus some. The profile shows over 110,000 clones, 75% to 85% of them singletons. Sequences were obtained from PBMCs. The receptors were gathered from a woman aged 40-49 years in good health and CMV-seropositive.

This chain uses TRBV6-6 with TRBJ1-5; D may be TRBD1 (6 bases). V gave up 2 bases and J gave up 2 bases, with 10 bases separating them. CDR3 length equals 15 residues. Germline V lookup: CDR1 MNHNY, CDR2 SVGAGI (reference sequence). The CDR3 loop is CASSYRGFGNQPQHF. CDR3 in DNA: TGTGCCAGCAGTTACAGGGGGTTTGGCAATCAGCCCCAGCATTTT.

This chain connects TRBV18 to TRBJ2-3; possibly TRBD2 for D (5 bases). Germline V gene lookup returns CDR1 KGHSH and CDR2 LQKENI. The ends were cut back, 0 bases at V and 3 bases at J, with 13 bases in the middle. The length of the CDR3 is 16 residues. CDR3 region: CASSPPGATRTDTQYF. DNA of the CDR3: TGTGCCAGCTCACCACCGGGAGCCACTAGGACAGATACGCAGTATTTT.

CDR3 amino acids: CAIRPAGDTEAFF. The CDR3, as DNA: TGTGCCATCAGGCCCGCGGGGGACACTGAAGCTTTCTTT. This chain joins TRBV10-3 and TRBJ1-1, with D possibly being TRBD1 (5 bases). The CDR3 extends over 13 amino acids. Germline V gives CDR1 ENHRY, CDR2 SYGVKD. V lost 6 bases and J 3 bases, leaving 11 bases between the germline ends.

The rearrangement joins TRBV27 to TRBJ1-5, with TRBD1 matching over 7 bases. CDR3 length: 17 amino acids. The V and J ends lost 2 bases and 4 bases, in that order; junction bases with no gene match: 11. Germline values: CDR1 MNHEY, CDR2 SMNVEV (reference sequence). The CDR3, as DNA: TGTGCCAGCAGTTTAGAAGGGGGCGCGCGTCGAAATCAGCCCCAGCATTTT. This gives the protein CASSLEGGARRNQPQHF.

This chain joins TRBV27 and TRBJ1-6; D gene ambiguous. Germline CDR1 and CDR2: MNHEY and SMNVEV (reference sequence). The CDR3 length is 13 residues. Trimming removed 2 bases at V and 9 bases at J, with 8 bases between. The CDR3 protein is CASSLRVRSPLHF. The CDR3 nucleotides read TGTGCCAGCAGTTTAAGAGTACGTTCACCCCTCCACTTT.